This T cell receptor beta chain was identified in a study of identical twins (dated by TCRdb to 2016 to 2018). In terms of the full investigation: TCR alpha and beta repertoires from monozygotic twins, unrelated adults of various ages and cord blood were deep-sequenced to test whether fetal clonotypes persist. To rule out contamination, the twin experiments were replicated at different times with different library preparation protocols. The research as a whole found: Zero-insertion analyses could be partly confounded by invariant T cells such as MAIT and iNKT, though diverse VJ usage argued against such confounding for most clonotypes. Recombination models systematically underestimated out-of-frame TCR alpha sharing in monozygotic twins but agreed with sharing between unrelated individuals. Compared with coincidental sharing between unrelated individuals, an excess of low generation-probability sequences was observed among out-of-frame TCR alpha sequences shared between twins. Conclusions relied on cross-sectional statistical analysis, since the same donors could not be followed over many years. Fewer insertions were carried by abundant cord blood beta clonotypes, a similar but weaker trend appeared in young adult naive repertoires, and no such trend appeared in memory repertoires. A weaker excess of twin sharing was found in beta out-of-frame sequences because the signal-to-noise ratio was lowered by fewer shared sequences.

The sample holds many counts of this clonotype. What this receptor recognizes is not known. Per-base quality was not reported, and no clone a single base away is much larger than it. Libraries were made using 5' RACE. The sequencing machine was an Illumina HiSeq 2000. Template switching introduced a universal primer binding site; the final cDNA contained a unique molecular identifier, enabling accurate counting of TCR cDNA molecules. Specific primers in the conserved constant-segment region were used to synthesize first-strand cDNA for TCR alpha and beta chains. To control for contamination, every cDNA library carried two barcodes: a SMART-Mk sample barcode plus Illumina barcodes. TruSeq adapter sequences and Illumina sample barcodes were added in two successive PCR steps. The Illumina HiSeq platform was used with custom primers to sequence TCR alpha and beta cDNA libraries. From the authors' description of their analysis: Raw reads were processed with MiGEC to extract unique molecular identifiers, and MiXCR was used to determine CDR3 positions. Recombination models were inferred per individual with the repgenHMM and IGoR tools using an EM algorithm. Shared clonotypes were analyzed with the tcR package in R, and sharing was normalized by the product of cloneset sizes. To study raw recombination free of thymic and clonal selection effects, out-of-frame nonproductive sequences were analyzed. The public reads were run again by TCRdb, first through fastp at Q25 and then through MiXCR, and only productive beta chains were kept. CDR3 protein sequences are deduplicated, and each keeps its most common genes and DNA. TCRdb assigned the V and J calls; the authors' analysis was not used. This sample is represented by 700,000 or so distinct CDR3 sequences; roughly 8% of them were singletons. Approximately 0.96% of the sample belongs to the ten largest clones.

The trim is 3 bases for V and 9 bases for J, with a gap of 10 bases between the germline ends. Looking up the germline V gene yields CDR1 SQVTM and CDR2 ANQGSEA. From the cysteine up to the phenylalanine, the CDR3 has a length of 11 residues. The CDR3 DNA has 33 bases and is translated from base 1. Every donor in the study was a healthy Caucasian. Three pairs of female monozygotic twins, all aged about 18 to 30 years, made up the twin cohort. Peripheral blood mononuclear cells were the source from which RNA for the TCR libraries was isolated. The same data also contributed to another study, on yellow fever vaccine responses in identical twins. From that second study: According to the authors, in identical twins the way T cells responded to vaccination appeared partly convergent and partly personalized. In the study, vaccine-responding T cell clones were precisely tracked in identical twins.

The receptor comes from a young woman in good health. Input material: PBMCs. The rearrangement combines TRBV29-1 with TRBJ2-3, with the D gene too uncertain to name. This receptor has the CDR3 CSVDWAKTQYF. The nucleotide sequence reads TGCAGCGTTGATTGGGCGAAGACGCAGTATTTT.